A selection of T cell receptor beta chains follows, all from one sample in a study of CD8+ T cells in alopecia areata. The repertoire was sequenced with immunoSEQ multiplex PCR; TCRdb's copy has only in-frame clones and lacks some. The sample consists of over 85,000 clones, roughly 41% of them appearing once. Material: CD4+ T cells sorted from blood. These receptors were obtained from a human donor with alopecia areata. CDR3s include the opening cysteine and the closing phenylalanine or tryptophan. The D gene is left open where the match is weak. The size field is filled for only some rows; it gives once, few, many or a size class.

abundance: NA
v_gene: TRBV29-1
j_gene: TRBJ2-7
d_gene: TRBD1
CDR3nt: TGCAGCGTTGTACCGGACAGGGGCTACGAGCAGTACTTC
CDR3aa: CSVVPDRGYEQYF

abundance: NA
v_gene: TRBV19
j_gene: TRBJ2-7
d_gene: NA
CDR3nt: TGTGCCAGTAGGCCCGGGACGGAAACGGTCAGCGAGCAGTACTTC
CDR3aa: CASRPGTETVSEQYF

abundance: NA
v_gene: TRBV7-9
j_gene: TRBJ1-1
d_gene: NA
CDR3nt: TGTGCCAGCAGCTTAAGGGGGTCGAACACTGAAGCTTTCTTT
CDR3aa: CASSLRGSNTEAFF

abundance: NA
v_gene: TRBV27
j_gene: TRBJ2-3
d_gene: NA
CDR3nt: TGTGCCAGCAGTTTATCGTGGGGGGTCCGGACAGATACGCAGTATTTT
CDR3aa: CASSLSWGVRTDTQYF

abundance: NA
v_gene: TRBV29-1
j_gene: TRBJ2-7
d_gene: NA
CDR3nt: TGCAGCGTTGGCTTCTGGGACTCCTACGAGCAGTACTTC
CDR3aa: CSVGFWDSYEQYF

abundance: NA
v_gene: TRBV5-1
j_gene: TRBJ2-5
d_gene: NA
CDR3nt: TGCGCCAGCAGCCCCCGTGCAGGAGGGGCTAAAGAGACCCAGTACTTC
CDR3aa: CASSPRAGGAKETQYF

abundance: once
v_gene: TRBV11-1
j_gene: TRBJ2-1
d_gene: TRBD2
CDR3nt: TGTGCCAGCAGTCGCACTAGCGGGGACTACAATGAGCAGTTCTTC
CDR3aa: CASSRTSGDYNEQFF

abundance: NA
v_gene: TRBV6-6
j_gene: TRBJ2-3
d_gene: NA
CDR3nt: TGTGCCAGCAGTTACCCGGATACGCAGTATTTT
CDR3aa: CASSYPDTQYF

abundance: once
v_gene: TRBV5-1
j_gene: TRBJ2-1
d_gene: NA
CDR3nt: TGCGCCAGCAGCTTGAGATTTCGGGAGACTTACAATGAGCAGTTCTTC
CDR3aa: CASSLRFRETYNEQFF

abundance: NA
v_gene: TRBV4-2
j_gene: TRBJ2-2
d_gene: NA
CDR3nt: TGTGCCAGCAGCCAAGTAGAGGATACCGGGGAGCTGTTTTTT
CDR3aa: CASSQVEDTGELFF

abundance: once
v_gene: TRBV25-1
j_gene: TRBJ2-3
d_gene: NA
CDR3nt: TGTGCCAGCAGTTTCAGAGATACGCAGTATTTT
CDR3aa: CASSFRDTQYF

abundance: NA
v_gene: TRBV7-6
j_gene: TRBJ2-1
d_gene: NA
CDR3nt: TGTGCCAGCAGCCCAAACGCCGCCCAGCGATACAATGAGCAGTTCTTC
CDR3aa: CASSPNAAQRYNEQFF

abundance: NA
v_gene: TRBV29-1
j_gene: TRBJ2-2
d_gene: TRBD1
CDR3nt: TGCAGCGTTGACCGACAGGGATATCCCGGGGAGCTGTTTTTT
CDR3aa: CSVDRQGYPGELFF

abundance: NA
v_gene: TRBV28
j_gene: TRBJ2-3
d_gene: NA
CDR3nt: TGTGCCAGCAGTTTAAGTCAGGCCCTAAATCGGCAGTATTTT
CDR3aa: CASSLSQALNRQYF

abundance: NA
v_gene: TRBV7-2
j_gene: TRBJ2-7
d_gene: NA
CDR3nt: TGTGCCAGCAGATCTACTGGTACCTACGAGCAGTACTTC
CDR3aa: CASRSTGTYEQYF

abundance: NA
v_gene: TRBV27
j_gene: TRBJ1-6
d_gene: TRBD1
CDR3nt: TGTGCCAGCAGGAAACAGGGGGCGAGAGGATCACCCCTCCACTTT
CDR3aa: CASRKQGARGSPLHF

abundance: few
v_gene: TRBV4-2
j_gene: TRBJ2-7
d_gene: TRBD2
CDR3nt: TGTGCCAGCAGCCGTACTAGCGGGAGTCTCCACGAGCAGTACTTC
CDR3aa: CASSRTSGSLHEQYF

abundance: NA
v_gene: TRBV5-1
j_gene: TRBJ1-1
d_gene: NA
CDR3nt: TGCGCCAGCAGCTTGGCCGGAGGGGCGCAGAACACTGAAGCTTTCTTT
CDR3aa: CASSLAGGAQNTEAFF

abundance: NA
v_gene: TRBV18
j_gene: TRBJ2-3
d_gene: NA
CDR3nt: TGTGCCAGCTCACGGGACTGGATCACAGATACGCAGTATTTT
CDR3aa: CASSRDWITDTQYF

abundance: NA
v_gene: TRBV7-7
j_gene: TRBJ2-2
d_gene: NA
CDR3nt: TGTGCTAGCAGCTTATTAGGGGGAAAGAACACCGGGGAGCTGTTTTTT
CDR3aa: CASSLLGGKNTGELFF

abundance: NA
v_gene: TRBV4-1
j_gene: TRBJ2-3
d_gene: NA
CDR3nt: TGCGCCAGCAGCCCGCTCGGGGATACGCAGTATTTT
CDR3aa: CASSPLGDTQYF

abundance: few
v_gene: TRBV2
j_gene: TRBJ1-5
d_gene: NA
CDR3nt: TGTGCCAGCAGTGTGGGGGCCGGTGATCAGCCCCAGCATTTT
CDR3aa: CASSVGAGDQPQHF

abundance: NA
v_gene: TRBV6-5
j_gene: TRBJ2-2
d_gene: NA
CDR3nt: TGTGCCAGCAGGTCTGACAGGAACACCGGGGAGCTGTTTTTT
CDR3aa: CASRSDRNTGELFF

abundance: NA
v_gene: TRBV6-1
j_gene: TRBJ2-2
d_gene: TRBD1
CDR3nt: TGTGCCAGCACCCGACAGGGGATCGGGGAGCTGTTTTTT
CDR3aa: CASTRQGIGELFF

abundance: NA
v_gene: TRBV7-9
j_gene: TRBJ1-2
d_gene: TRBD1
CDR3nt: TGTGCCAGCAGCTTAATCTCGGGACAGGGAGCGCGAGGCTACACCTTC
CDR3aa: CASSLISGQGARGYTF

abundance: NA
v_gene: TRBV15
j_gene: TRBJ1-6
d_gene: TRBD1
CDR3nt: TGTGCCACCAGCAGGGTACAGGGGGCCATTTCACCCCTCCACTTT
CDR3aa: CATSRVQGAISPLHF

abundance: few
v_gene: TRBV7-9
j_gene: TRBJ2-3
d_gene: NA
CDR3nt: TGTGCCAGCAGCCTGACGGCAGGGGGGACAGATACGCAGTATTTT
CDR3aa: CASSLTAGGTDTQYF

abundance: NA
v_gene: TRBV7-9
j_gene: TRBJ1-2
d_gene: TRBD1
CDR3nt: TGTGCCAGCAGCCCGGACAGGGGGCCCTATGGCTACACCTTC
CDR3aa: CASSPDRGPYGYTF

abundance: NA
v_gene: TRBV28
j_gene: TRBJ2-7
d_gene: NA
CDR3nt: TGTGCCAGCAGTCTCCCACGCGGACAGCGGGGAAGGGGGAACGCCGAGCAGTACTTC
CDR3aa: CASSLPRGQRGRGNAEQYF

abundance: few
v_gene: TRBV28
j_gene: TRBJ2-5
d_gene: NA
CDR3nt: TGTGCCAGCAGCCCCCGAGAGACCCAGTACTTC
CDR3aa: CASSPRETQYF

abundance: few
v_gene: TRBV4-3
j_gene: TRBJ1-2
d_gene: TRBD1
CDR3nt: TGCGCCAGCAGCCAAGATCCTCGTGACAGGGGGAACTATGGCTACACCTTC
CDR3aa: CASSQDPRDRGNYGYTF

abundance: NA
v_gene: TRBV30
j_gene: TRBJ2-2
d_gene: NA
CDR3nt: TGTGCCTGGAGAGACAGGACGTACACCGGGGAGCTGTTTTTT
CDR3aa: CAWRDRTYTGELFF

abundance: few
v_gene: TRBV30
j_gene: TRBJ2-7
d_gene: NA
CDR3nt: TGTGCCTGGAGTGTACATGGGACACCGAACGAGCAGTACTTC
CDR3aa: CAWSVHGTPNEQYF

abundance: NA
v_gene: TRBV7-6
j_gene: TRBJ2-5
d_gene: NA
CDR3nt: TGTGCCAGCAGCTTCGGTTCCGGCAGTAGTGAGACCCAGTACTTC
CDR3aa: CASSFGSGSSETQYF

abundance: NA
v_gene: TRBV29-1
j_gene: TRBJ2-7
d_gene: NA
CDR3nt: TGCAGCGTTGCTTTTACCCTCAGCTCCTACGAGCAGTACTTC
CDR3aa: CSVAFTLSSYEQYF

abundance: few
v_gene: TRBV7-2
j_gene: TRBJ2-5
d_gene: TRBD2
CDR3nt: TGTGCCAGCAGCACCAGACTAGCGGGGACCGTACAAGAGACCCAGTACTTC
CDR3aa: CASSTRLAGTVQETQYF

abundance: few
v_gene: TRBV18
j_gene: TRBJ2-3
d_gene: TRBD1
CDR3nt: TGTGCCAGCTCACCACGCGCGACAGGGGGATCGGAAGATACGCAGTATTTT
CDR3aa: CASSPRATGGSEDTQYF

abundance: many
v_gene: TRBV5-4
j_gene: TRBJ1-1
d_gene: NA
CDR3nt: TGTGCCAGCAGCTTGGAGGTGAACACTGAAGCTTTCTTT
CDR3aa: CASSLEVNTEAFF

abundance: NA
v_gene: TRBV6-5
j_gene: TRBJ2-4
d_gene: NA
CDR3nt: TGTGCCAGCGGGAAGGGGATGAGCCAAAACATTCAGTACTTC
CDR3aa: CASGKGMSQNIQYF

abundance: NA
v_gene: TRBV20-1
j_gene: TRBJ2-5
d_gene: NA
CDR3nt: TGCAGTGCTGCGCCCGGAAGGACCCAGTACTTC
CDR3aa: CSAAPGRTQYF

abundance: NA
v_gene: TRBV30
j_gene: TRBJ1-5
d_gene: NA
CDR3nt: TGTGCCTGGAGTGTCAACAGCGGCAATCAGCCCCAGCATTTT
CDR3aa: CAWSVNSGNQPQHF

abundance: few
v_gene: TRBV18
j_gene: TRBJ2-1
d_gene: TRBD2
CDR3nt: TGTGCCAGCTCACCTCTTGGACTAGGGAGTAGGCATGAGCAGTTCTTC
CDR3aa: CASSPLGLGSRHEQFF

abundance: NA
v_gene: TRBV29-1
j_gene: TRBJ1-1
d_gene: TRBD1
CDR3nt: TGCAGCGCCGGGACAGGGGGCACTGAAGCTTTCTTT
CDR3aa: CSAGTGGTEAFF

abundance: NA
v_gene: TRBV6-5
j_gene: TRBJ2-5
d_gene: NA
CDR3nt: TGTGCCAGCAGTTACTCGTACGGGAAAGAGACCCAGTACTTC
CDR3aa: CASSYSYGKETQYF

abundance: NA
v_gene: TRBV5-1
j_gene: TRBJ1-1
d_gene: TRBD1
CDR3nt: TGCGCCAGCAGGGTCAGGGGGCTGTCGGAGAACACTGAAGCTTTCTTT
CDR3aa: CASRVRGLSENTEAFF

abundance: NA
v_gene: TRBV11-2
j_gene: TRBJ2-5
d_gene: TRBD2
CDR3nt: TGTGCCAGCAGCTTCGGGACTAGCGGGGGGGAGACCCAGTACTTC
CDR3aa: CASSFGTSGGETQYF